Sequencing of this T cell receptor beta chain was carried out in a study of T cell repertoires in cytomegalovirus infection. V trimming: 5 bases; J trimming: 2 bases; junction bases outside the gene matches: 5. The CDR3 sequence is 15 residues long. Looked up from germline, CDR1 is SGHVS and CDR2 is FNYEAQ. Study-level results: The ex vivo response showed dominance by HLA-C-restricted CMV-specific TCR beta clonotypes.

TCRdb reprocessed the reads with MiXCR, giving one entry per CDR3 protein. The data show around 530,000 distinct CDR3 sequences, more than 25% seen once. With respect to this clonotype: Antigen: not known.

The specimen sequenced was PBMCs. This sequence joins TRBV7-6 and TRBJ2-1; 8 nucleotides agree with TRBD1. The sequence was collected from a human donor in good health (CMV status not recorded). Some clones in this sample may be carry-over from other donors' samples. CDR3 region: CASSPIQGAYNEQFF. The CDR3 DNA follows: TGTGCCAGCAGCCCAATACAGGGGGCCTACAATGAGCAGTTCTTC.